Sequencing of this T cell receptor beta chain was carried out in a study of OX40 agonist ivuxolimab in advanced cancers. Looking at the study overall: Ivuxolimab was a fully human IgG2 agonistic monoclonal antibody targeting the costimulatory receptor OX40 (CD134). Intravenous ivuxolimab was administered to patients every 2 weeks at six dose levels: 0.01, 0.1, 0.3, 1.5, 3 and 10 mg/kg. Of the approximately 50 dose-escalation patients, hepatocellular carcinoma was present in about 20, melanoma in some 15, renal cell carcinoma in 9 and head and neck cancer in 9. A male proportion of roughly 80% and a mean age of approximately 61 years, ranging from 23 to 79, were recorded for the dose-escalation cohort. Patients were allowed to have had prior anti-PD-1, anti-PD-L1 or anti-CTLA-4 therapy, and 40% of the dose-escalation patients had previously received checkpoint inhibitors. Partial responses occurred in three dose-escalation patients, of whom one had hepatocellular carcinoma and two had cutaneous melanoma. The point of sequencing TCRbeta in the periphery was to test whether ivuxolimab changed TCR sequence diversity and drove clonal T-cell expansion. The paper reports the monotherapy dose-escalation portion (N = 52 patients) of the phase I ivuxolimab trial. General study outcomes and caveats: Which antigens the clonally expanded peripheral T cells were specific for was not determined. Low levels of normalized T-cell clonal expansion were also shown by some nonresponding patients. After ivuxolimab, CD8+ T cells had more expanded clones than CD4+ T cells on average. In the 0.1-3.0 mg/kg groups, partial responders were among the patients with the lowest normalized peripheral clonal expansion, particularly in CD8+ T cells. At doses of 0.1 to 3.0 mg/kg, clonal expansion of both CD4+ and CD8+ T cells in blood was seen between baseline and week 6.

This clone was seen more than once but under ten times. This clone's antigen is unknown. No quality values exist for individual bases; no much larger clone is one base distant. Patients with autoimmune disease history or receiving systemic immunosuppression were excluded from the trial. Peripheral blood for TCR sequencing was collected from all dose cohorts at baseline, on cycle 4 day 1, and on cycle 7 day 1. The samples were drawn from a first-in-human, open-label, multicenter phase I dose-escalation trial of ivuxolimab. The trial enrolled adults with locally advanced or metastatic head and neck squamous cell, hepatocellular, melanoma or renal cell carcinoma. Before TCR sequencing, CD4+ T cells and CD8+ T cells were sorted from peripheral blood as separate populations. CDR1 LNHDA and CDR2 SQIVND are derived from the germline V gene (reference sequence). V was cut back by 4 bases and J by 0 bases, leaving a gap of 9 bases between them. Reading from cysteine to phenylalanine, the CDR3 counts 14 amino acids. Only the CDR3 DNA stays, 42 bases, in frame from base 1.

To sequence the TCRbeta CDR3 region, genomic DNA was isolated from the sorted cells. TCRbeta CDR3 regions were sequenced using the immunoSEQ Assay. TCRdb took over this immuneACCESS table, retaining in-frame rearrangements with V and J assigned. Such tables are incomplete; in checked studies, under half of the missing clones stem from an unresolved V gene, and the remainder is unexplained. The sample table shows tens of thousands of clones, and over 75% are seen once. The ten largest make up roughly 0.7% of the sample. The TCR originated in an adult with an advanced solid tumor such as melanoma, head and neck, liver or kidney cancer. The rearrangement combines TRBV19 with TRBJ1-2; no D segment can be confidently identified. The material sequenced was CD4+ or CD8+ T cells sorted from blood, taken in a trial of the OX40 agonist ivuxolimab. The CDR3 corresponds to CASSRQPPNYGYTF. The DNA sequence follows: TGTGCCAGTAGTAGGCAGCCACCTAACTATGGCTACACCTTC. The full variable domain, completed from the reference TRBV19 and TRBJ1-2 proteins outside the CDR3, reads DGGITQSPKYLFRKEGQNVTLSCEQNLNHDAMYWYRQDPGQGLRLIYYSQIVNDFQKGDIAEGYSVSREKKESFPLTVTSAQKNPTAFYLCASSRQPPNYGYTFGSGTRLTVV.